This is a list of T cell receptor beta chains from one sample in a study of T cell repertoires in cytomegalovirus infection. Using its own MiXCR run on the reads, TCRdb lists one record per CDR3 protein. The sample gives fewer than 400,000 distinct CDR3 sequences, around a sixth of which show up once; under 9% is in the top ten. Sequencing was performed on PBMCs. The receptors were gathered from a human donor in good health (CMV status not recorded). Some clones in this sample may be carry-over from other donors' samples. CDR3s include the opening cysteine and the closing phenylalanine or tryptophan. Fields, in order: clone size, J gene, D gene, V gene, CDR3 protein, CDR3 DNA. D genes are given only for firm matches. Expanded clones are given a class, and other clones once, few, many or no size at all.

size: many; J: TRBJ1-2; D: .; V: TRBV7-9; CDR3: CASSFGSRYGYTF; DNA: TGTGCCAGCAGCTTTGGGAGTCGCTATGGCTACACCTTC
size: many; J: TRBJ1-5; D: .; V: TRBV4-1; CDR3: CASSPYPQGSNQPQHF; DNA: TGCGCCAGCAGCCCGTACCCCCAGGGGAGCAATCAGCCCCAGCATTTT
size: few; J: TRBJ2-1; D: .; V: TRBV20-1; CDR3: CSARVPSYNEQFF; DNA: TGCAGTGCTAGAGTTCCAAGTTACAATGAGCAGTTCTTC
size: many; J: TRBJ2-2; D: .; V: TRBV7-2; CDR3: CASSLYGQTGELFF; DNA: TGTGCCAGCAGCTTATACGGGCAGACCGGGGAGCTGTTTTTT
size: few; J: TRBJ1-2; D: .; V: TRBV6-6; CDR3: CASSSSGYTF; DNA: TGTGCCAGCAGTTCAAGTGGCTACACCTTC
size: .; J: TRBJ2-3; D: TRBD2; V: TRBV7-2; CDR3: CASSLQLAGGSDTQYF; DNA: TGTGCCAGCAGCTTACAACTAGCGGGGGGGTCAGATACGCAGTATTTT
size: many; J: TRBJ2-5; D: .; V: TRBV7-2; CDR3: CASSLVVNQETQYF; DNA: TGTGCCAGCAGCTTAGTGGTCAACCAAGAGACCCAGTACTTC
size: few; J: TRBJ1-5; D: .; V: TRBV4-1; CDR3: CASSQVSSNQPQHF; DNA: TGCGCCAGCAGCCAAGTCAGTAGCAATCAGCCCCAGCATTTT
size: .; J: TRBJ2-5; D: .; V: TRBV28; CDR3: CASVTESQETQYF; DNA: TGTGCCAGCGTTACAGAGAGCCAAGAGACCCAGTACTTC
size: .; J: TRBJ2-1; D: TRBD2; V: TRBV6-2/TRBV6-3; CDR3: CASSDLGGLAGNYNEQFF; DNA: TGTGCCAGCAGTGACCTAGGCGGACTAGCGGGCAACTACAATGAGCAGTTCTTC
size: many; J: TRBJ2-2; D: .; V: TRBV7-2; CDR3: CASSDWRASNTGELFF; DNA: TGTGCCAGCAGCGATTGGCGGGCCTCGAACACCGGGGAGCTGTTTTTT
size: few; J: TRBJ2-2; D: .; V: TRBV2; CDR3: CASSEETYTGELFF; DNA: TGTGCCAGCAGTGAAGAGACCTACACCGGGGAGCTGTTTTTT
size: .; J: TRBJ1-1; D: .; V: TRBV6-4; CDR3: CASSDLARGTEAFF; DNA: TGTGCCAGCAGTGACTTGGCGAGAGGCACTGAAGCTTTCTTT
size: few; J: TRBJ1-3; D: .; V: TRBV12-5; CDR3: CASGYLLTSGNTIYF; DNA: TGTGCTAGTGGTTACCTGCTGACCTCTGGAAACACCATATATTTT
size: many; J: TRBJ1-2; D: .; V: TRBV12-3/TRBV12-4; CDR3: CASSIPPGQAYTF; DNA: TGTGCCAGCAGTATCCCCCCAGGCCAGGCCTACACCTTC
size: many; J: TRBJ1-2; D: TRBD1; V: TRBV7-2; CDR3: CASSWTGNYGYTF; DNA: TGTGCCAGCAGCTGGACAGGGAACTATGGCTACACCTTC
size: few; J: TRBJ1-3; D: .; V: TRBV5-4; CDR3: CASSSGGRGIAGNTIYF; DNA: TGTGCCAGCAGCTCCGGGGGAAGGGGCATTGCTGGAAACACCATATATTTT
size: .; J: TRBJ1-1; D: .; V: TRBV20-1; CDR3: CSAGGPMNTEAFF; DNA: TGCAGTGCTGGGGGGCCGATGAACACTGAAGCTTTCTTT
size: .; J: TRBJ2-3; D: .; V: TRBV29-1; CDR3: CSVLGAAQDTQYF; DNA: TGCAGCGTTCTGGGGGCGGCACAAGATACGCAGTATTTT
size: .; J: TRBJ2-1; D: .; V: TRBV20-1; CDR3: CSAREWQGHNEQFF; DNA: TGCAGTGCTAGAGAGTGGCAGGGCCACAATGAGCAGTTCTTC
size: many; J: TRBJ2-7; D: .; V: TRBV7-6; CDR3: CASSRTTSGPPTYEQYF; DNA: TGTGCCAGCAGCCGAACGACCTCGGGACCTCCCACCTACGAGCAGTACTTC